This T cell receptor (beta chain) was observed in a study of memory CD4+ T cells and cytomegalovirus serostatus. On the study more broadly: This sample comes from healthy Belgian adults, 9 CMV seropositive, about 25 seronegative.

Assay used: immunoSEQ multiplex PCR; TCRdb lists only in-frame clones, some missing. Of approximately 60,000 clones listed, about 73% are singletons. Trimming removed 4 bases from V and 4 bases from J, with 13 bases in between. The CDR3 extends over 14 amino acids. Germline V CDR1 and CDR2: MNHEY, SVGAGI. The sort gate was single viable CD3+CD4+CD8-CD45RO+ cells for memory CD4+ T cells. Serostatus was set by detecting CMV pp150, pp28, p38, p52 IgG. The sample consisted of memory CD4+ T cells from blood. The sequence was obtained from an adult in good health and CMV-seropositive. The chain joins TRBV6-5 to TRBJ1-2; possible D gene TRBD1, 6 bases. As DNA, the CDR3 is TGTGCCAGCAGTTTCACGTCGGACAGCTATGGCTACACCTTC. Translated, it gives CASSFTSDSYGYTF.